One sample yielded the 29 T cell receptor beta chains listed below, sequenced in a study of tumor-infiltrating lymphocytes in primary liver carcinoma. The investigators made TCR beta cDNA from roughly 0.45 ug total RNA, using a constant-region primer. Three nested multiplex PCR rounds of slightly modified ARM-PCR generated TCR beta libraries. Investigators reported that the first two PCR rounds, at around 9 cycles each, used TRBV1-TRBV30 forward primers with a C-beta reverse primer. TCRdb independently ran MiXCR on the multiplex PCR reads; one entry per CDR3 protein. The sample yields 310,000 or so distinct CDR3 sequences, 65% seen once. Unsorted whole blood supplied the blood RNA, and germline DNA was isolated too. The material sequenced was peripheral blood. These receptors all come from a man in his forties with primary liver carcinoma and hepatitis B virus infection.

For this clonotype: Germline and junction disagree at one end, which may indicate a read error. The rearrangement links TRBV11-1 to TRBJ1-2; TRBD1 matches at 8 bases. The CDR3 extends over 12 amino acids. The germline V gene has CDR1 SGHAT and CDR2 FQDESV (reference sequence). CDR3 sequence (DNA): TGTGACAGCAGCACCACAGGGGGTGGTTACACCTTC. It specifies CDSSTTGGGYTF.

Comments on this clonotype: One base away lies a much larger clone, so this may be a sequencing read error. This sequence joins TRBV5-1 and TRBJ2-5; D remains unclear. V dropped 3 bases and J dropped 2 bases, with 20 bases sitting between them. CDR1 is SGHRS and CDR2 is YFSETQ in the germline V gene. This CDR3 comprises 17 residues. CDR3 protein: CASSSLLVSSGQETQYF. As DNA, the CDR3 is TGCGCCAGCAGCTCCCTCCTCGTCAGTTCGGGTCAAGAGACCCAGTACTTC.

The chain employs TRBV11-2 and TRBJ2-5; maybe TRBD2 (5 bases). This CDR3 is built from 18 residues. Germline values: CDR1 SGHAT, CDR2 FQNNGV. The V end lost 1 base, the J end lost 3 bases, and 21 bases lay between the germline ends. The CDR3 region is CASSLASLALVKKETQYF. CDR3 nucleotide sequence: TGTGCCAGCAGCTTAGCTAGTCTAGCCCTGGTAAAAAAAGAGACCCAGTACTTC.

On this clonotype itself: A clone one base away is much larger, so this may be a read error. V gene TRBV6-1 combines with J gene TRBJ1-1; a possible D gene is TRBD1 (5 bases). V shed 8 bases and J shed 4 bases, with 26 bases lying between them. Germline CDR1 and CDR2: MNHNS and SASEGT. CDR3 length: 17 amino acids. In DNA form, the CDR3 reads TGTGCCAGCGAGGGGCTGAGGATGAGCGGTTTCGGCACTGAAGCTTTCTTT. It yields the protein CASEGLRMSGFGTEAFF.

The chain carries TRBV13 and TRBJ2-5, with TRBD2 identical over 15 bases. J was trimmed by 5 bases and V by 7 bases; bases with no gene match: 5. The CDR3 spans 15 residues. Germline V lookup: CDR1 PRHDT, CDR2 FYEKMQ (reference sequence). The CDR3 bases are TGTGCCAGCACCGGGACTAGCGGGAGGAAGGAGACCCAGTACTTC. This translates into CASTGTSGRKETQYF.

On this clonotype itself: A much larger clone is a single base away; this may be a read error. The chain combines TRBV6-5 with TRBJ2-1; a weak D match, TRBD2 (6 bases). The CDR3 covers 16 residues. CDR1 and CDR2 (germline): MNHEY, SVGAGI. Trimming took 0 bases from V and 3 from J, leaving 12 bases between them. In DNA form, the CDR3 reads TGTGCCAGCAGTTACTCGGGGACTTGTGTCTACAATGAGCAGTTCTTC. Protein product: CASSYSGTCVYNEQFF.

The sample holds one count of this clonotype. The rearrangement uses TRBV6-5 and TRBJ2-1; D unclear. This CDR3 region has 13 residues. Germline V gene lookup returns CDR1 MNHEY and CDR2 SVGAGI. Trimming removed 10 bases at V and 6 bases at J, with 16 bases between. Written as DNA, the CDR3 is TGTGCCACCGGAATACGTTGGGGCAATGAGCAGTTCTTC. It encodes CATGIRWGNEQFF.

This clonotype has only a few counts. CDR3 loop: CASSQGPDTTYEQYF. Written as DNA, the CDR3 is TGCGCCAGCAGCCAAGGCCCGGACACCACCTACGAGCAGTACTTC. The V gene is TRBV4-1, the J gene TRBJ2-7; D may be TRBD1 (5 bases). V was pared by 1 base and J by 2 bases, with 12 bases between. Per germline, CDR1 MGHRA and CDR2 YSYEKL. This CDR3 comprises 15 residues.

This chain's CDR3 is CASSLRGGLGTGTQYF. The DNA of the CDR3 is TGTGCCAGCAGCTTACGAGGGGGACTCGGTACAGGTACTCAGTATTTT. This sequence joins TRBV11-3 and TRBJ2-3, with D perhaps TRBD1 or TRBD2 (6 bases each). V lost 2 bases and J lost 12, with 24 bases in between. CDR1 is SGHNT and CDR2 is YENEEA in the germline V gene. The CDR3 spans 16 residues.

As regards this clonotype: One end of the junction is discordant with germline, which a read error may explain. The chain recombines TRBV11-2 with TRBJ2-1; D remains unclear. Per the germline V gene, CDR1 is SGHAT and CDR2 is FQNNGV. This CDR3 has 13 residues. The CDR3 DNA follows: TGTGCCAGCAGCCCAGGTCGGAGCAATGAGCAGTTTTTC. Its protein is CASSPGRSNEQFF. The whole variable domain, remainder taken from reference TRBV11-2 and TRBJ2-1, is EAGVAQSPRYKIIEKRQSVAFWCNPISGHATLYWYQQILGQGPKLLIQFQNNGVVDDSQLPKDRFSAERLKGVDSTLKIQPAKLEDSAVYLCASSPGRSNEQFFGPGTRLTVL.

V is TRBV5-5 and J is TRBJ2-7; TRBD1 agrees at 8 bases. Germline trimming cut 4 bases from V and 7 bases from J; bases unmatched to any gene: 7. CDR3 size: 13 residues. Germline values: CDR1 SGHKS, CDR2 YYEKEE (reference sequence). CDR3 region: CASSPDRAGEQYF. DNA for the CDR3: TGTGCCAGCAGCCCGGACAGGGCAGGGGAGCAGTACTTC.

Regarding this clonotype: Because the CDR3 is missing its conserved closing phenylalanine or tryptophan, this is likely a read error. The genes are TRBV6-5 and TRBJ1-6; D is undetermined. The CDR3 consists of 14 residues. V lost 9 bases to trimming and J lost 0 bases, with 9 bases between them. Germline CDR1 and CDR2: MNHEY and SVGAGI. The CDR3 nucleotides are TGTGCCAGAAGCCTAAGCTCCTATAATTCACCCCTCCACCTT. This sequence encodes CARSLSSYNSPLHL.

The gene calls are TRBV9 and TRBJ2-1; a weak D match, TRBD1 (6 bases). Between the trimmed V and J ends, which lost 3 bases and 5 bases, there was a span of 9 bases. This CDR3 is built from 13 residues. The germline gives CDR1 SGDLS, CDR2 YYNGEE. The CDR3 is CASSGGQHNEQFF. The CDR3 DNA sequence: TGTGCCAGCAGCGGGGGACAACACAATGAGCAGTTCTTC.

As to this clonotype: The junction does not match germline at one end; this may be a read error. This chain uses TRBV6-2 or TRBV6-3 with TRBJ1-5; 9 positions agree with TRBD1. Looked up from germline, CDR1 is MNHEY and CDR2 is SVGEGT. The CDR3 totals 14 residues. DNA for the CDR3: TGTGCCACCTGGACAGGGGTGAGCAATCAGCTCCAGCATTTT. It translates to CATWTGVSNQLQHF.

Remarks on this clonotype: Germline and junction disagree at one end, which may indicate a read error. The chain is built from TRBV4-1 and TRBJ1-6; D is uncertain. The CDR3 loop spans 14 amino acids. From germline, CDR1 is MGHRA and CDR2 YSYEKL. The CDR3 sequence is CVSSQARVNSPLHF. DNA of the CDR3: TGCGTCAGCAGCCAAGCCCGGGTCAATTCACCCCTCCACTTT.

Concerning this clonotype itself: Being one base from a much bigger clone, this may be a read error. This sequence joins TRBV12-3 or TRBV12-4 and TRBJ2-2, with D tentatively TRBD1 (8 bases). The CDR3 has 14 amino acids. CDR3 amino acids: CASSITGGPGGLFF. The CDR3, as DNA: TGTGCCAGCAGTATCACAGGGGGTCCGGGGGGGCTGTTTTTT.

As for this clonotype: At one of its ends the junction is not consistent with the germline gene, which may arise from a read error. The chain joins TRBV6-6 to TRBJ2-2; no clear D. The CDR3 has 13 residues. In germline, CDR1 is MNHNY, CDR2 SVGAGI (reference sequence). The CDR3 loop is CSSTTGNTGELFF. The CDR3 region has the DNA TGTTCCAGCACCACTGGGAACACCGGGGAGCTGTTTTTT.

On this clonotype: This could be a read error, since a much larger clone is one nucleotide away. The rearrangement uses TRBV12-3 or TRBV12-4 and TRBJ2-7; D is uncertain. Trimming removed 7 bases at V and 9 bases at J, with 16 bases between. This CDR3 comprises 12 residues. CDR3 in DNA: TGTGCCAGCAACACAGAAGGGCACGGGCAGTACTTC. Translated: CASNTEGHGQYF.

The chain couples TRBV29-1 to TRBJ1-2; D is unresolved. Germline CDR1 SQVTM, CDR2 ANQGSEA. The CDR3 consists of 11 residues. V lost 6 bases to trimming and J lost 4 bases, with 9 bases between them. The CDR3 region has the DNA TGCAGCGTCTCGGTTCTCTATGGCTACACCTTC. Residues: CSVSVLYGYTF.

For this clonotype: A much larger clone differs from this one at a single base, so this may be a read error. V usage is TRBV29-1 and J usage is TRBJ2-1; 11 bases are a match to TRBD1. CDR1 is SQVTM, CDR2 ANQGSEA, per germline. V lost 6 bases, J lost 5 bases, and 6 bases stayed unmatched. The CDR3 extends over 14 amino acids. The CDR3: CSVYQDRGHNEQFF. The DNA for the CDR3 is TGCAGCGTCTACCAGGACAGGGGGCACAATGAGCAGTTCTTC.

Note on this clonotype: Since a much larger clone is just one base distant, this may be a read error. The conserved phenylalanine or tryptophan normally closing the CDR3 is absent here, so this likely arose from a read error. CDR3 residues: CASSLGGRQYEQYL. The CDR3 region has the DNA TGTGCCAGCAGCTTAGGAGGGAGACAGTACGAGCAGTACTTA. This chain links TRBV7-9 with TRBJ2-7; perhaps D is TRBD1 or TRBD2 (5 bases each). V was clipped by 1 base and J by 4 bases, with 11 bases between them. The CDR3 is 14 residues long. CDR1 and CDR2 (germline): SEHNR, FQNEAQ (reference sequence).

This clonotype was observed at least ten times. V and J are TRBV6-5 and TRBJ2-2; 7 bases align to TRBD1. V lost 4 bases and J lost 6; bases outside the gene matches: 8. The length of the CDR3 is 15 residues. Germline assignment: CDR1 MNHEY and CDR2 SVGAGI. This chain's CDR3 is CASSSPTGMAGELFF. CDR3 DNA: TGTGCCAGCAGTTCTCCGACAGGGATGGCCGGGGAGCTGTTTTTT.

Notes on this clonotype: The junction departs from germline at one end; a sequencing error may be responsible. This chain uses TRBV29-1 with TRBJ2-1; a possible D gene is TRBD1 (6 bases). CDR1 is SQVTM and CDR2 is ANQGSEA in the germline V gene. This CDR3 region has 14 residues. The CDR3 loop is CSLRVGAAFNEHFF. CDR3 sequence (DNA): TGCAGCCTCAGAGTGGGGGCCGCATTCAATGAGCACTTCTTC.

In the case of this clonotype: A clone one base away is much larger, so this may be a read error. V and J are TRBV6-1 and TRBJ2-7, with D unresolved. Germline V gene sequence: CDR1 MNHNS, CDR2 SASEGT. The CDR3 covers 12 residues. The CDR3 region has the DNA TGTGCCAACAGTGAAACCTTATACGAGCAGTACTTC. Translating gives CANSETLYEQYF.

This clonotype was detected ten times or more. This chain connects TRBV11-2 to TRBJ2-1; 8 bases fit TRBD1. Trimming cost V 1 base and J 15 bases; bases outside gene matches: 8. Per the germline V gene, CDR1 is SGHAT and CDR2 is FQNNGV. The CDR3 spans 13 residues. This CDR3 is CASSLGQGSDPFF. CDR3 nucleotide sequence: TGTGCCAGCAGCTTAGGACAGGGGTCTGATCCGTTCTTC.

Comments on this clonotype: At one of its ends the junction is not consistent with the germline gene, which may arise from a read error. The CDR3 is CSSGTGITGAFF. Here the CDR3 DNA reads TGCAGTTCCGGGACAGGGATCACTGGAGCTTTCTTT. The rearrangement links TRBV29-1 to TRBJ1-1; 9 bases are shared with TRBD1. Germline lookup yields CDR1 SQVTM and CDR2 ANQGSEA. The CDR3 runs 12 residues. Variable domain in full (rest from reference TRBV29-1 and TRBJ1-1): SAVISQKPSRDICQRGTSLTIQCQVDSQVTMMFWYRQQPGQSLTLIATANQGSEATYESGFVIDKFPISRPNLTFSTLTVSNMSPEDSSIYLCSSGTGITGAFFGQGTRLTVV.

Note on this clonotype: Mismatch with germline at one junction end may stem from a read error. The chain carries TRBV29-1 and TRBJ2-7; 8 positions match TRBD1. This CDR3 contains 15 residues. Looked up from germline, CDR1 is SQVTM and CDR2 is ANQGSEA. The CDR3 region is CSVWDSDRGSYEQYF. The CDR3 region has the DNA TGCAGCGTGTGGGACAGCGACAGGGGCTCCTACGAGCAGTACTTT.

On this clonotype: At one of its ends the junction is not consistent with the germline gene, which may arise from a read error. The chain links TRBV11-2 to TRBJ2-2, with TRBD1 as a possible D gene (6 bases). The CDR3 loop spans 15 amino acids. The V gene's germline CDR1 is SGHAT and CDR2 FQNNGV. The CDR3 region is CTSSSGTLNTGELFF. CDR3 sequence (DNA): TGTACCAGCAGCTCCGGGACACTGAACACCGGGGAGCTGTTTTTT.

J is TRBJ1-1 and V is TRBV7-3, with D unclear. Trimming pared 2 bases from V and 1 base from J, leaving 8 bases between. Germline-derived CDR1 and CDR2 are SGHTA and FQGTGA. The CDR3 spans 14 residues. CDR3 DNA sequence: TGTGCCAGCAGCTTAGGGGAGACGAACACTGAAGCTTTCTTT. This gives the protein CASSLGETNTEAFF.